These 29 T cell receptor beta chains share one sample of origin, sequenced in a study of blood T cells in healthy people across ages. Next came a second PCR, run for about 6 to 11 cycles, which used a sample-barcoded 5' primer along with a J-beta primer mix. TCRdb analysed the 5' RACE reads with MiXCR anew, one entry per CDR3 protein. Among over 1,500,000 distinct CDR3 sequences, around half were seen once, and the ten largest hold 2.1%. Input material: blood. The source of these receptors is a woman aged 40 to 50 in good health.

In the case of this clonotype: A much bigger clone sits one base away, suggesting this may be a read error. The rearrangement uses TRBV29-1 and TRBJ2-5; D is possibly TRBD1 (6 bases). With 1 base removed from V and 11 bases from J, the gap between germline ends came to 23 bases. This CDR3 contains 15 residues. CDR1 is SQVTM, CDR2 ANQGSEA, per germline. The CDR3 loop reads CSVEGSGAPHNEQYF. For the CDR3, the DNA is TGCAGCGTTGAAGGGTCAGGGGCCCCTCACAATGAGCAGTACTTC.

The chain recombines TRBV20-1 with TRBJ1-2; 8 bases match TRBD1. The germline V gene encodes CDR1 DFQATT and CDR2 SNEGSKA (reference sequence). This CDR3 is 14 amino acids long. After removal of 5 bases from V and 6 bases from J, the junction contained 11 bases not matched to a gene. This CDR3 reads CSARPSGGGNGYTF. In DNA form, the CDR3 reads TGCAGTGCTCGACCGTCAGGGGGCGGGAATGGCTACACCTTC.

The chain recombines TRBV12-3 or TRBV12-4 with TRBJ1-2, with 10 nucleotides matching TRBD1. This CDR3 is built from 15 residues. Trimming removed 6 bases from V and 7 bases from J; junction bases left unmatched: 11. The DNA of the CDR3 is TGTGCCAGCAGACGCCCGGGACAGGGGCTGGGTGGCTACACCTTC. As protein: CASRRPGQGLGGYTF.

This clonotype was seen just once. This sequence joins TRBV25-1 and TRBJ1-2; tentative D call: TRBD1 (5 bases). This CDR3 has 16 residues. With 9 bases removed from V and 4 bases from J, the gap between germline ends came to 24 bases. Germline CDR1 reads MGHDK; CDR2 reads SYGVNS. The CDR3 DNA reads as TGTGCCAGTCTCGGGACCAGGGAATGGAGTGGCTATGGCTACACCTTC. This gives the protein CASLGTREWSGYGYTF.

The chain carries TRBV12-3 or TRBV12-4 and TRBJ2-5; 12 nucleotides line up with TRBD2. V gave up 1 base and J gave up 5 bases; unmatched junction bases: 11. The CDR3 extends over 18 amino acids. The CDR3 region has the DNA TGTGCCAGCAGTTTAGAGGGACTAGCGGGCACATCTTGGGAGACCCAGTACTTC. Protein product: CASSLEGLAGTSWETQYF.

This clonotype was seen only a few times. The chain has TRBV29-1 and TRBJ1-2, with TRBD1 as a possible D gene (6 bases). Germline V gene sequence: CDR1 SQVTM, CDR2 ANQGSEA. The CDR3 loop spans 17 amino acids. V lost 4 bases and J 6 bases, leaving 27 bases between the germline ends. The CDR3 nucleotides read TGCAGCGTTGGCAGGGGCACTGATCTTTCCTTCTTAAATGGCTACACCTTC. Translated, it gives CSVGRGTDLSFLNGYTF.

This clonotype was observed at least ten times. V and J are TRBV3-1 and TRBJ2-1, with 8 bases identical to TRBD2. V lost 0 bases, J lost 4 bases, and 5 bases stayed unmatched. Germline V lookup: CDR1 LGHDT, CDR2 YNNKEL (reference sequence). The CDR3 sequence is 16 residues long. This CDR3 reads CASSQEGLVIYNEQFF. The CDR3 DNA sequence: TGTGCCAGCAGCCAAGAGGGACTAGTGATTTACAATGAGCAGTTCTTC.

This clonotype was detected only a few times. This chain links TRBV9 with TRBJ1-2; maybe TRBD1 (6 bases). The germline gives CDR1 SGDLS, CDR2 YYNGEE. The ends were cut back, 6 bases at V and 11 bases at J, with 17 bases in the middle. The CDR3 spans 12 residues. The CDR3: CASTSDRTGYTF. CDR3 in DNA: TGTGCCAGCACCTCGGACAGAACCGGATACACCTTC.

J is TRBJ2-1 and V is TRBV9; no clear D gene. V shed 0 bases and J shed 0 bases, with 13 bases lying between them. The germline V gene encodes CDR1 SGDLS and CDR2 YYNGEE. The CDR3 is 17 amino acids. The CDR3 nucleotides read TGTGCCAGCAGCGTAGGGTGGGCTGGAAGCTCCTACAATGAGCAGTTCTTC. It specifies CASSVGWAGSSYNEQFF.

Points on this clonotype: At one end, the junction sequence differs from germline, possibly due to a read error. The chain joins TRBV5-5 to TRBJ2-6; 10 bases are a match to TRBD1. This CDR3 spans 18 amino acids. The V gene's germline CDR1 is SGHKS and CDR2 YYEKEE (reference sequence). CDR3: CASSLMPGQGSGTNVLTF. The CDR3 coding sequence is TGTGCCAGCAGCCTGATGCCGGGACAGGGGAGTGGGACCAACGTCCTGACTTTC.

The chain combines TRBV7-2 with TRBJ1-5; 7 nucleotides agree with TRBD1. Germline CDR1 is SGHTA and CDR2 is FQGNSA. This CDR3 contains 16 residues. The J segment lost 7 bases and the V segment lost 1 base, leaving 10 bases of the junction unmatched. The CDR3 nucleotides read TGTGCCAGCAGCTTAGGGGGACAGTCGTTTTGGCAGCCCCAGCATTTT. Translation gives CASSLGGQSFWQPQHF.

The chain recombines TRBV12-3 or TRBV12-4 with TRBJ2-4; 10 bases map to TRBD1. The DNA end favors TRBJ2-5, so the J call may be wrong. This CDR3 region has 16 residues. CDR3 residues: CASSLRTGGYQETQYF. DNA for the CDR3: TGTGCCAGCAGTTTGCGGACAGGGGGATACCAAGAGACCCAGTACTTC.

The gene calls are TRBV4-2 and TRBJ1-2, with D perhaps matching TRBD1 (5 bases). CDR1 LGHNA and CDR2 YNFKEQ come from the germline V gene. Trimming left V 3 bases short and J 10 bases short, with 21 bases between. The CDR3 loop spans 15 amino acids. CDR3 amino acids: CASSQNRLGTSDYTF. CDR3 DNA: TGTGCCAGCAGCCAGAATAGGCTTGGGACGTCGGACTACACCTTC.

The chain employs TRBV5-1 and TRBJ2-3; D might be TRBD1 (6 bases). The CDR3 has 15 amino acids. V lost 0 bases, J lost 3 bases, and 11 bases lay in between. CDR1 SGHRS and CDR2 YFSETQ come from the germline V gene. CDR3 protein: CASSLAGTPTDTQYF. The CDR3 DNA follows: TGCGCCAGCAGCTTGGCCGGGACACCGACAGATACGCAGTATTTT.

In its sample, this clonotype was seen a few times. The rearrangement links TRBV5-1 to TRBJ2-5; possibly TRBD2 for D (6 bases). V was trimmed by 0 bases and J by 5 bases, leaving 14 bases between them. Germline CDR1 and CDR2: SGHRS and YFSETQ. The CDR3 has 15 residues. CDR3 DNA sequence: TGCGCCAGCAGCTTGGCCTCTGGGGCGGGGGAGACCCAGTACTTC. Protein: CASSLASGAGETQYF.

This clonotype was detected a few times. One end of the junction is discordant with germline, which a read error may explain. The genes are TRBV13 and TRBJ2-5; maybe TRBD1 (6 bases). CDR1 and CDR2 from the germline V gene are PRHDT and FYEKMQ (reference sequence). This CDR3 spans 13 amino acids. In nucleotides, the CDR3 is TGTACCAGCAGCCAAGGGGGCCAAGAGACCCAGTACTTC. It translates to CTSSQGGQETQYF. Full variable domain (rest looked up from reference TRBV13 and TRBJ2-5): AAGVIQSPRHLIKEKRETATLKCYPIPRHDTVYWYQQGPGQDPQFLISFYEKMQSDKGSIPDRFSAQQFSDYHSELNMSSLELGDSALYFCTSSQGGQETQYFGPGTRLLVL.

This clonotype was picked up a small number of times. The J gene is TRBJ2-7, the V gene TRBV4-3; D possibly corresponds to TRBD1 (6 bases). This CDR3 has 15 amino acids. CDR1 is LGHNA and CDR2 is YSLEER in the germline V gene. Between the trimmed V and J ends, which lost 5 bases and 3 bases, there was a span of 17 bases. The CDR3 bases are TGCGCCAGCAGCTTTGGGCCAGGGGAAAACTACGAGCAGTACTTC. Its translation is CASSFGPGENYEQYF.

This chain links TRBV7-2 with TRBJ2-3; D is ambiguous. The CDR3 is 17 amino acids. The V and J ends lost 0 bases and 3 bases respectively, with 16 bases between them. Germline CDR1 is SGHTA and CDR2 is FQGNSA. The CDR3 sequence is CASSLAATTPRTDTQYF. The CDR3 DNA reads as TGTGCCAGCAGCTTAGCAGCCACTACCCCGCGGACAGATACGCAGTATTTT.

Note on this clonotype: An end of the junction differs from the germline gene, which may be a read error. V and J are TRBV20-1 and TRBJ2-4; D uncertain. This CDR3 contains 15 residues. Per the germline V gene, CDR1 is DFQATT and CDR2 is SNEGSKA (reference sequence). CDR3 DNA sequence: TGCGGTGCTAGTGGTTCGTGGGTGGCCAAAAACATTCAGTACTTC. Protein: CGASGSWVAKNIQYF.

This clonotype was seen a single time. V usage is TRBV6-1 and J usage is TRBJ1-1; D uncertain. This CDR3 spans 14 amino acids. Trimming shortened V by 6 bases and J by 6 bases, and 17 bases separated the two germline ends. Per germline, CDR1 MNHNS and CDR2 SASEGT. The CDR3, as DNA: TGTGCCAGCAGGACCGATTACGGGGTATCTGAAGCTTTCTTT. Its translation: CASRTDYGVSEAFF.

The J gene is TRBJ2-5, the V gene TRBV27; 7 bases are a match to TRBD1. V was pared by 7 bases and J by 1 base, with 9 bases of the junction left unmatched. This CDR3 has 15 amino acids. Germline-derived CDR1 and CDR2 are MNHEY and SMNVEV (reference sequence). CDR3 sequence reads: CASNPNRGRQETQYF. CDR3 bases: TGTGCCAGCAACCCGAATAGGGGGCGCCAAGAGACCCAGTACTTC.

This chain uses TRBV6-2 or TRBV6-3 with TRBJ2-7; D unresolved. V was shortened by 8 bases and J by 1 base, with 12 bases between the two germline ends. The CDR3 consists of 13 residues. The germline V gene has CDR1 MNHEY and CDR2 SVGEGT. As DNA, the CDR3 is TGTGCCAGCCATGATGCGTCATCCTACGAGCAGTACTTC. Protein sequence: CASHDASSYEQYF.

This clonotype was seen a single time. The junction differs from germline at one of its ends, possibly a read error. The V gene is TRBV4-2, the J gene TRBJ1-2; no reliable D call. Per germline, CDR1 LGHNA and CDR2 YNFKEQ. The CDR3 extends over 16 amino acids. The DNA of the CDR3 is TGTGCCAGCAGCCAAGACGCAAGGAATACTAACTATGGCTACATCTTC. It yields the protein CASSQDARNTNYGYIF.

The genes are TRBV10-3 and TRBJ2-5, with 10 bases aligning to TRBD1. Matching the DNA end better, TRBJ2-7 makes the J call doubtful. CDR3 length: 13 residues. Germline CDR1 is ENHRY and CDR2 is SYGVKD. The chain's CDR3 is CAMGTGASYEQYF. CDR3 DNA sequence: TGTGCCATGGGGACAGGGGCGTCCTACGAGCAGTACTTC.

In this sample, this clonotype turned up a few times. This chain joins TRBV28 and TRBJ1-2; D ambiguous. Trimming stripped 2 bases from V and 3 bases from J, with 10 bases between. The length of the CDR3 is 14 residues. The germline CDR1 and CDR2 sequences are MDHEN and SYDVKM. The CDR3 DNA sequence: TGTGCCAGCAGTTTAACGCGGACTTACTATGGCTACACCTTC. Its protein is CASSLTRTYYGYTF.

The chain has TRBV27 and TRBJ2-6, with 8 nucleotides matching TRBD2. The CDR3 covers 18 residues. V shed 2 bases, J shed 4 bases, and the junction held 10 bases outside the gene matches. Germline-derived CDR1 and CDR2 are MNHEY and SMNVEV (reference sequence). CDR3 coding DNA: TGTGCCAGCAGTTTAGGACGGTTCGGGGGGGAAGGGGCCAACGTCCTGACTTTC. Encoded protein: CASSLGRFGGEGANVLTF.

In its sample, this clonotype was seen a few times. The chain couples TRBV10-2 to TRBJ2-5; weak D call: TRBD1 (5 bases). V gave up 2 bases and J gave up 0 bases, with 10 bases separating them. The germline gives CDR1 WSHSY, CDR2 SAAADI. The CDR3 totals 15 residues. CDR3 DNA: TGCGCCAGCAGTGAGCAGGGTCCGTACCAAGAGACCCAGTACTTC. It codes for CASSEQGPYQETQYF.

This clonotype showed up many times. The V and J genes are TRBV20-1 and TRBJ2-7; D gene unclear. The V and J ends lost 2 bases and 4 bases respectively, with 3 bases between them. Germline CDR1 and CDR2: DFQATT and SNEGSKA (reference sequence). This CDR3 is built from 10 residues. CDR3 coding DNA: TGCAGTGCTAGAAGTTACGAGCAGTACTTC. Translated: CSARSYEQYF.

This clonotype came up a few times. The chain combines TRBV3-1 with TRBJ2-7; either TRBD1 or TRBD2 may supply D (5 bases each). Germline lookup yields CDR1 LGHDT and CDR2 YNNKEL (reference sequence). The V gene lost 1 base and the J gene lost 1 base, with 17 bases spanning the gap. This CDR3 region has 17 residues. CDR3 in amino acids: CASSQGYQGVGSYEQYF. In nucleotides, the CDR3 is TGTGCCAGCAGCCAAGGGTATCAGGGAGTAGGGTCCTACGAGCAGTACTTC.